The 4 T cell receptor beta chains below come from one sample, sequenced in a study of cytomegalovirus exposure and HLA in healthy donors listed by TCRdb under 2017. The protocol used for the library was the immunoSEQ multiplex PCR assay. Held by TCRdb, this immuneACCESS table contains in-frame sequences only and omits some clones. Under half of the omission traces to an unresolved V gene where checked; the cause of the rest is unknown. The sample table lists more than 45,000 clones, 75% to 90% of them with a count of one. The leading ten clones occupy roughly 15% of the sample. The material sequenced was PBMCs. The source of these receptors is a woman aged 18 to 35 in good health and CMV-seronegative.

The chain's CDR3 is CASSYSATGVEETQYF. In DNA form, the CDR3 reads TGTGCCAGCAGTTACTCTGCGACGGGAGTTGAAGAGACCCAGTACTTC. This chain joins TRBV6-5 and TRBJ2-5; D might be TRBD2 (6 bases). Trimming took 0 bases from V and 3 from J, leaving 14 bases between them. The CDR3 is made up of 16 amino acids. CDR1 and CDR2 from the germline V gene are MNHEY and SVGAGI.

This sequence joins TRBV25-1 and TRBJ2-7, with TRBD1 matching 9 bases. This CDR3 comprises 14 residues. V shed 2 bases and J 10 bases; nucleotides not matched to a gene: 9. Germline assignment: CDR1 MGHDK and CDR2 SYGVNS. This CDR3 is CASSEGGTGRLQYF. The CDR3, as DNA: TGTGCCAGCAGTGAAGGTGGGACAGGGAGGCTCCAGTACTTC.

This rearrangement joins TRBV19 to TRBJ1-5, with 7 nucleotides matching TRBD1. The CDR3 loop spans 14 amino acids. Trimming removed 1 base from V and 7 bases from J; junction bases left unmatched: 4. CDR1 is LNHDA and CDR2 is SQIVND in the germline V gene (reference sequence). The CDR3 loop is CASSIATGWQPQHF. As DNA, the CDR3 is TGTGCCAGTAGTATAGCGACAGGGTGGCAGCCCCAGCATTTT.

The CDR3 sequence: CASSLTPSETQYF. The DNA of the CDR3 is TGTGCCAGCAGCTTAACGCCGAGCGAGACCCAGTACTTC. The J gene is TRBJ2-5, the V gene TRBV7-3; no clear D. Per the germline V gene, CDR1 is SGHTA and CDR2 is FQGTGA. The V end lost 0 bases, the J end lost 5 bases, and 7 bases lay between the germline ends. The CDR3 totals 13 residues.